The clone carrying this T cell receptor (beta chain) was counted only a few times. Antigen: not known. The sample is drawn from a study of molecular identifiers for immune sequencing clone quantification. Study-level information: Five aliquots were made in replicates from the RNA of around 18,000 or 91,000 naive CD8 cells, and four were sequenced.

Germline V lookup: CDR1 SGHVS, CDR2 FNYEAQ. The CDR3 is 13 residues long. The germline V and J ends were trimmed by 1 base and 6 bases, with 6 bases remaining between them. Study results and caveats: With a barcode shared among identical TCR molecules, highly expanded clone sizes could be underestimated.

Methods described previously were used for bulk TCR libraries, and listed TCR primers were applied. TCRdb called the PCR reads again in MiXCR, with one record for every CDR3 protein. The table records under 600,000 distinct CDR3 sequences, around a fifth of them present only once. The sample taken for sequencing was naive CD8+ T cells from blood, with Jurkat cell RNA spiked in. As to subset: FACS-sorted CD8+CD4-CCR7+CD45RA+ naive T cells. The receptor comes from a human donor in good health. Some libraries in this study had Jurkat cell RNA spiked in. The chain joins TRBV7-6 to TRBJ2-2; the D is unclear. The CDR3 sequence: CASSLEASGELFF. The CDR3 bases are TGTGCCAGCAGCTTAGAGGCGTCCGGGGAGCTGTTTTTT.